What follows is one TCR beta chain and its context. This specimen comes from a study of shared clonotypes between healthy human individuals. Across the whole study: Contributing individuals were a couple of females and a few males aged 18 to 49.

Roughly 30,000 T cell genomes, or around 300 ng DNA, went into unsorted PBMC replicate PCRs. Study processing details: Junction-only sequences without quality scores came from ImmunoSEQ, so filtering differed. The assay was immunoSEQ multiplex PCR, and TCRdb's table has in-frame clones only and misses some. The V and J calls and clone size come from that table; D and trimming were worked out from the DNA. The table shows about half a million clones, with 70% to 80% occurring only once. The CDR3 is made up of 16 amino acids. V shed 8 bases and J 3 bases; nucleotides not matched to a gene: 15. Germline CDR1 reads MDHEN; CDR2 reads SYDVKM.

Material for sequencing was PBMCs. The sequence came from a middle-aged woman in good health. Some clones in this sample may be carry-over from other donors' samples. This chain joins TRBV28 and TRBJ2-7; 8 bases map to TRBD2. CDR3 nucleotide sequence: TGTGCCAGCCGGGGGGGCTCAGGGCTTGGGCGCTACGAGCAGTACTTC. It encodes CASRGGSGLGRYEQYF.